Listed below are T cell receptor beta chains from one sample, sequenced in a study of T cells after yellow fever vaccination. TCRdb passed the 5' RACE reads through MiXCR, listing each CDR3 protein once. Of 600,000 to 750,000 distinct CDR3 sequences in the sample, approximately 13% are singletons; the top ten hold 15%. The input for sequencing was PBMCs, taken on the day of the yellow fever booster vaccination. These receptors all stem from a man younger than 45 who received the YFV17D yellow fever vaccine. CDR3s include the opening cysteine and the closing phenylalanine or tryptophan. Each record gives: clone size, J gene, D gene, V gene, CDR3 protein, CDR3 DNA. The D gene is left open where the match is weak. Not every row has a clone size; where given, it reads once, few, many or a size class.

NA TRBJ2-7 TRBD2 TRBV5-4 CASSSGAGEQYF TGTGCCAGCAGCTCGGGAGCGGGAGAGCAGTACTTC
NA TRBJ2-1 NA TRBV5-6 CASQSYNEQFF TGTGCCAGCCAGAGCTACAATGAGCAGTTCTTC
NA TRBJ1-5 NA TRBV28 CASNHIGSGSGQPQHF TGTGCCAGCAATCATATAGGGTCAGGGTCGGGGCAGCCCCAGCATTTT
NA TRBJ1-1 NA TRBV21-1 CASSKVWTGNSEAFF TGTGCCAGCAGCAAAGTTTGGACAGGGAATTCTGAAGCTTTCTTT
few TRBJ2-2 NA TRBV6-2/TRBV6-3 CASTLPGLPNTGELFF TGTGCCAGCACCTTACCCGGACTCCCGAACACCGGGGAGCTGTTTTTT
NA TRBJ1-1 NA TRBV20-1 CSAPMAHMNTEAFF TGCAGTGCCCCCATGGCACACATGAACACTGAAGCTTTCTTT
few TRBJ2-3 TRBD1 TRBV20-1 CSAGTGNTDTQYF TGCAGTGCCGGGACAGGGAACACAGATACGCAGTATTTT
NA TRBJ1-1 TRBD1 TRBV6-2/TRBV6-3 CASSYSTGSTEAFF TGTGCCAGCAGTTACTCGACAGGGAGCACTGAAGCTTTCTTT
few TRBJ2-7 TRBD2 TRBV9 CASSSGIAGVSTYEQYF TGTGCCAGCAGCTCGGGTATAGCGGGAGTATCCACCTACGAGCAGTACTTC
NA TRBJ2-7 NA TRBV12-3/TRBV12-4 CASRGVHEQYF TGTGCCAGCAGGGGAGTTCACGAGCAGTACTTC
few TRBJ2-5 NA TRBV18 CASSPSPPYQETQYF TGTGCCAGCTCACCATCACCCCCGTACCAAGAGACCCAGTACTTC
NA TRBJ2-1 NA TRBV30 CAWSGRGGYNEQFF TGTGCCTGGAGTGGAAGGGGGGGTTACAATGAGCAGTTCTTC
NA TRBJ1-3 NA TRBV4-3 CASSQDYSRGNTIYF TGCGCCAGCAGCCAAGATTACAGTAGAGGAAACACCATATATTTT
NA TRBJ2-3 TRBD2 TRBV29-1 CSVIAGGLDTQYF TGCAGCGTTATAGCGGGAGGGCTAGATACGCAGTATTTT
few TRBJ2-5 NA TRBV2 CASSVSGERSKTQYF TGTGCCAGCAGTGTCTCGGGGGAAAGGTCGAAGACCCAGTACTTC
NA TRBJ1-1 NA TRBV20-1 CSASPGEGTEAFF TGCAGTGCTAGCCCAGGGGAGGGCACTGAAGCTTTCTTT
few TRBJ1-6 TRBD1 TRBV20-1 CSAPGQGDSPLHF TGCAGTGCTCCGGGACAGGGGGATTCACCCCTCCACTTT
NA TRBJ1-4 NA TRBV4-2 CASSQERGEKLFF TGTGCCAGCAGCCAAGAGAGGGGTGAAAAACTGTTTTTT
few TRBJ1-2 TRBD1 TRBV7-9 CASSSGQELYGYTF TGTGCCAGCAGCTCTGGACAGGAACTCTATGGCTACACCTTC
NA TRBJ2-5 NA TRBV28 CASSYRRNQETQYF TGTGCCAGCAGTTACCGACGGAATCAAGAGACCCAGTACTTC
NA TRBJ2-7 TRBD2 TRBV5-1 CASSAGTKSYEQYF TGCGCCAGCAGCGCCGGGACTAAATCCTACGAGCAGTACTTC
few TRBJ2-3 TRBD1 TRBV4-2 CASSQEEEGASLSYF TGTGCCAGCAGCCAAGAGGAAGAGGGGGCTAGCTTGTCGTATTTT
many TRBJ1-1 NA TRBV20-1 CSASGGANTEAFF TGCAGTGCCTCGGGAGGGGCGAACACTGAAGCTTTCTTT
few TRBJ2-7 NA TRBV28 CASSSGGAGFFREQYF TGTGCCAGCAGTTCCGGTGGGGCGGGATTCTTCCGCGAGCAGTACTTC
few TRBJ2-1 NA TRBV4-3 CASSQERRSSYNEQFF TGCGCCAGCAGCCAAGAACGGCGGAGCTCCTACAATGAGCAGTTCTTC
few TRBJ2-5 NA TRBV5-5 CASSGDLGQETQYF TGTGCCAGCAGCGGGGACCTAGGGCAAGAGACCCAGTACTTC
NA TRBJ2-1 NA TRBV5-1 CASSFVGPYNEQFF TGCGCCAGCAGCTTCGTGGGCCCCTACAATGAGCAGTTCTTC
NA TRBJ2-1 NA TRBV20-1 CSASSDSYNEQFF TGCAGTGCTAGCTCGGACAGTTACAATGAGCAGTTCTTC
NA TRBJ1-1 NA TRBV4-3 CASSQNGGKDTEAFF TGCGCCAGCAGCCAGAACGGGGGCAAAGACACTGAAGCTTTCTTT
few TRBJ1-5 NA TRBV5-6 CASSSARASRPQHF TGTGCCAGCAGCTCAGCACGTGCATCTCGGCCCCAGCATTTT
NA TRBJ2-3 NA TRBV29-1 CSVDSRDTQYF TGCAGCGTTGATAGTAGAGATACGCAGTATTTT
NA TRBJ2-2 NA TRBV5-1 CASSLALWDIKNTGELFF TGCGCCAGCAGCTTGGCTCTCTGGGACATAAAGAACACCGGGGAGCTGTTTTTT
many TRBJ2-5 NA TRBV7-9 CASSLGWETQYF TGTGCCAGCAGCTTAGGTTGGGAGACCCAGTACTTC
NA TRBJ2-1 TRBD2 TRBV2 CASRRTTSGMDEQFF TGTGCCAGCAGGCGAACGACTAGCGGGATGGATGAGCAGTTCTTC
few TRBJ1-1 NA TRBV5-1 CASSKLMVDTEAFF TGCGCCAGCAGCAAGCTTATGGTGGACACTGAAGCTTTCTTT
NA TRBJ2-1 TRBD2 TRBV4-3 CASSQDSASGTSSYNEQFF TGCGCCAGCAGCCAAGACTCGGCTAGCGGGACCAGCTCCTACAATGAGCAGTTCTTC
few TRBJ2-7 NA TRBV6-2/TRBV6-3 CASSNLGYEQYF TGTGCCAGCAGTAACCTCGGGTACGAGCAGTACTTC
NA TRBJ2-1 NA TRBV19 CASSIPTGGAYNEQFF TGTGCCAGTAGTATCCCTACCGGGGGCGCCTACAATGAGCAGTTCTTC
NA TRBJ2-2 NA TRBV24-1 CATSYSQGLRGGGTHTGELFF TGTGCGACCAGTTATTCACAGGGTCTCCGGGGTGGCGGGACCCACACCGGGGAGCTGTTTTTT
few TRBJ1-1 NA TRBV9 CASSVAPDRATEAFF TGTGCCAGCAGCGTAGCCCCTGACAGAGCGACTGAAGCTTTCTTT
NA TRBJ2-7 TRBD2 TRBV20-1 CSAVGGRSSYEQYF TGCAGTGCTGTAGGCGGGAGGAGCTCCTACGAGCAGTACTTC
NA TRBJ2-2 TRBD1 TRBV20-1 CSAPTGAGFSTGELFF TGCAGTGCTCCTACAGGGGCGGGCTTCAGCACCGGGGAGCTGTTTTTT
NA TRBJ2-5 NA TRBV11-2 CASSLGTEGQTQYF TGTGCCAGCAGCTTAGGGACCGAGGGTCAGACCCAGTACTTC